Each of the 29 T cell receptor beta chains below was sequenced from the same sample in a study of early T cells in non-severe SARS-CoV-2 infection listed by TCRdb under 2021. Library preparation was by 5' RACE. The instrument given in TCRdb is NextSeq 500. TCRdb applied fastp at Q25 and MiXCR to the public reads, then kept only in-frame beta chains. Merged by CDR3 protein, the rows form single entries marked with the most common genes and DNA. The sample table records about 100,000 distinct CDR3 sequences; about 13% of these occur just once. Together, the top ten hold approximately 2.4% of the sample. Material: whole blood. The receptors were sampled from an adult who was a healthcare worker with PCR-confirmed SARS-CoV-2 infection or an uninfected control (not recorded which).

This clonotype was counted only a few times. The chain recombines TRBV28 with TRBJ2-7, with D perhaps TRBD1 (5 bases). Deletions cut 4 bases from V and 2 bases from J, with 12 bases between. Germline V gene lookup returns CDR1 MDHEN and CDR2 SYDVKM. The CDR3 consists of 14 residues. CDR3 loop: CASSSTGPTYEQYF. In DNA, the CDR3 is TGTGCCAGCAGTTCCACAGGCCCAACCTACGAGCAGTACTTC. The whole variable domain, remainder taken from reference TRBV28 and TRBJ2-7, is DVKVTQSSRYLVKRTGEKVFLECVQDMDHENMFWYRQDPGLGLRLIYFSYDVKMKEKGDIPEGYSVSREKKERFSLILESASTNQTSMYLCASSSTGPTYEQYFGPGTRLTVT.

Ten or more counts support this clonotype. The chain links TRBV12-3 or TRBV12-4 to TRBJ2-1; maybe TRBD1 (5 bases). The V end was cut by 4 bases, the J end by 0 bases, with 7 bases between. There are 14 residues in the CDR3. The DNA for the CDR3 is TGTGCCAGCAGTTCGACAGTCTCCTACAATGAGCAGTTCTTC. This sequence encodes CASSSTVSYNEQFF.

This clonotype was detected many times. V is TRBV28 and J is TRBJ2-3; 8 bases align to TRBD2. Germline loops: CDR1 MDHEN, CDR2 SYDVKM. CDR3 size: 15 residues. Trimming removed 10 bases from V and 2 bases from J; junction bases left unmatched: 11. In nucleotides, the CDR3 is TGTGCCAATGGAAGGCGGGGGGATCCCACAGATACGCAGTATTTT. This encodes CANGRRGDPTDTQYF.

This clonotype was recorded at least ten times. CDR3 in amino acids: CASSLEDSNTGELFF. The CDR3 DNA reads TGTGCCAGCAGCTTGGAGGATTCGAACACCGGGGAGCTGTTTTTT. The V call is TRBV5-5, the J call TRBJ2-2; D remains ambiguous. CDR1 is SGHKS and CDR2 is YYEKEE in the germline V gene (reference sequence). This CDR3 region has 15 residues. Between the trimmed V and J ends, which lost 0 bases and 0 bases, there was a span of 6 bases. Variable domain in full (rest from reference TRBV5-5 and TRBJ2-2): DAGVTQSPTHLIKTRGQQVTLRCSPISGHKSVSWYQQVLGQGPQFIFQYYEKEERGRGNFPDRFSARQFPNYSSELNVNALLLGDSALYLCASSLEDSNTGELFFGEGSRLTVL.

The rearrangement uses TRBV18 and TRBJ2-5, with 7 positions matching TRBD1. Germline V gene sequence: CDR1 KGHSH, CDR2 LQKENI. V was clipped by 4 bases and J by 4 bases; unmatched bases: 3. The CDR3 is 13 residues long. This chain's CDR3 is CASSLGQRETQYF. CDR3 coding DNA: TGTGCCAGCTCACTGGGACAGAGAGAGACCCAGTACTTC.

This clonotype was seen more than once but under ten times. The gene calls are TRBV9 and TRBJ2-1, with D possibly matching TRBD2 (5 bases). CDR1 is SGDLS and CDR2 is YYNGEE in the germline V gene. V gave up 5 bases and J gave up 3 bases, with 18 bases separating them. This CDR3 has 16 residues. The CDR3 spells CASSELASGSYNEQFF. Here the CDR3 DNA reads TGTGCCAGCAGTGAATTAGCGAGCGGTAGCTACAATGAGCAGTTCTTC.

A few counts support this clonotype. The V and J genes are TRBV19 and TRBJ2-3; D may match TRBD1 or TRBD2 (5 bases each). Germline CDR1 and CDR2: LNHDA and SQIVND (reference sequence). V was shortened by 7 bases and J by 0 bases, with 11 bases between the two germline ends. The CDR3 covers 14 residues. The CDR3 nucleotides are TGTGCCAGTACAGACCGGGACAGCACAGATACGCAGTATTTT. This translates into CASTDRDSTDTQYF.

This clonotype was picked up many times. The chain links TRBV5-8 to TRBJ1-5; 9 nucleotides agree with TRBD1. Trimming took 4 bases from V and 5 from J; bases not matched to a gene: 7. The CDR3 is 15 amino acids. The V gene's germline CDR1 is SGHTS and CDR2 YDEGEE. The CDR3 DNA reads as TGTGCCAGCAGCCAGGACAGGGGAGGGTATCAGCCCCAGCATTTT. It translates to CASSQDRGGYQPQHF.

The V gene is TRBV28, the J gene TRBJ1-2; D is unresolved. V shed 8 bases and J shed 7 bases, with 20 bases lying between them. The CDR3 is made up of 14 amino acids. Germline V gene sequence: CDR1 MDHEN, CDR2 SYDVKM. CDR3 DNA: TGTGCCAGCCTCCCGGGCCCCTATTTTGGTGGCTACACCTTC. Its protein product is CASLPGPYFGGYTF.

In this sample, this clonotype turned up many times. The gene calls are TRBV19 and TRBJ2-1; perhaps TRBD2 as D (7 bases). CDR3 length: 13 amino acids. CDR1 LNHDA and CDR2 SQIVND come from the germline V gene (reference sequence). CDR3 loop: CATRRGGVNEQFF. In DNA, the CDR3 is TGTGCTACTAGGAGAGGGGGGGTAAATGAGCAGTTCTTC.

This clonotype was counted between two and nine times. This chain uses TRBV2 with TRBJ2-3; 11 nucleotides match TRBD1. This CDR3 is 15 amino acids long. Trimming at V came to 7 bases and at J to 3 bases, leaving 6 bases not matched to a gene. From germline, CDR1 is SNHLY and CDR2 FYNNEI. The CDR3 DNA follows: TGTGCCAGCATTACGGGACAGGGGGGAACAGATACGCAGTATTTT. Protein product: CASITGQGGTDTQYF. Variable domain in full (rest from reference TRBV2 and TRBJ2-3): EPEVTQTPSHQVTQMGQEVILRCVPISNHLYFYWYRQILGQKVEFLVSFYNNEISEKSEIFDDQFSVERPDGSNFTLKIRSTKLEDSAMYFCASITGQGGTDTQYFGPGTRLTVL.

This clonotype has ten or more counts. The chain couples TRBV6-6 to TRBJ2-3; D is possibly TRBD2 (5 bases). The CDR3 consists of 14 residues. The V gene lost 2 bases and the J gene lost 5 bases, with 11 bases spanning the gap. Germline V gene lookup returns CDR1 MNHNY and CDR2 SVGAGI (reference sequence). The CDR3 loop is CASSYPGELDTQYF. The CDR3 DNA sequence: TGTGCCAGCAGTTACCCTGGGGAGTTAGATACGCAGTATTTT.

This clonotype has a handful of counts. The chain recombines TRBV4-1 with TRBJ2-7, with D unresolved. The CDR3 contains 13 residues. Germline CDR1 is MGHRA and CDR2 is YSYEKL. The V gene lost 2 bases and the J gene lost 3 bases, with 8 bases spanning the gap. DNA of the CDR3: TGCGCCAGCAGCCAACTTACTTTCTACGAGCAGTACTTC. Translating it yields CASSQLTFYEQYF.

The chain couples TRBV24-1 to TRBJ2-1, with D perhaps matching TRBD1 or TRBD2 (5 bases each). Germline V gene sequence: CDR1 KGHDR, CDR2 SFDVKD. V lost 1 base and J lost 3, with 12 bases in between. This CDR3 has 16 amino acids. CDR3 sequence: CATSDFRGPHYNEQFF. The CDR3 DNA is TGTGCCACCAGTGATTTTCGGGGACCGCACTACAATGAGCAGTTCTTC.

This rearrangement joins TRBV12-3 or TRBV12-4 to TRBJ2-1; 14 bases align to TRBD2. The CDR3 consists of 19 residues. V was clipped by 3 bases and J by 0 bases; unmatched bases: 7. The CDR3 DNA reads TGTGCCAGCAGTTTCCGGACTAGCGGGGGGACTAGCTCCTACAATGAGCAGTTCTTC. Its protein is CASSFRTSGGTSSYNEQFF.

For the CDR3, the DNA is TGTGCCATCAGTGAGGACAGGGAAGTCTACGAGCAGTACTTC. Its protein product is CAISEDREVYEQYF. This chain connects TRBV10-3 to TRBJ2-7, with 7 nucleotides matching TRBD1. The CDR3 is made up of 14 amino acids. V dropped 2 bases and J dropped 3; count of bases not matched to a gene: 4. The germline V gene encodes CDR1 ENHRY and CDR2 SYGVKD.

CDR3 protein: CASSYRGSPDYGYTF. The CDR3 DNA sequence: TGTGCCAGCAGTTACAGGGGCAGCCCGGATTATGGCTACACCTTC. The chain couples TRBV6-2 or TRBV6-3 to TRBJ1-2; D is perhaps TRBD1 (5 bases). Germline CDR1 and CDR2: MNHEY and SVGEGT. The CDR3 contains 15 residues. V was clipped by 2 bases and J by 5 bases, with 15 bases between them.

In its sample, this clonotype was seen a few times. The J gene is TRBJ1-5, the V gene TRBV4-1; D unclear. Between the trimmed V and J ends, which lost 1 base and 4 bases, there was a span of 8 bases. Germline V gene sequence: CDR1 MGHRA, CDR2 YSYEKL. The CDR3 consists of 14 residues. CDR3 loop: CASSQGSVNQPQHF. The CDR3 nucleotides read TGCGCCAGCAGCCAAGGGTCCGTTAATCAGCCCCAGCATTTT.

In its sample, this clonotype was seen many times. V gene TRBV29-1 combines with J gene TRBJ1-2; the match to TRBD1 covers 7 bases. Germline assignment: CDR1 SQVTM and CDR2 ANQGSEA. Losses at the gene ends were 6 bases for V and 4 bases for J; bases not matched to a gene: 14. The CDR3 consists of 15 residues. The CDR3 DNA sequence: TGCAGCGTGACATCTCGAGGGGGCGACGGCTATGGCTACACCTTC. It is translated as CSVTSRGGDGYGYTF.

In this sample, this clonotype turned up many times. The rearrangement uses TRBV28 and TRBJ2-7, with D possibly TRBD2 on 5 matching bases. Trimming took 7 bases from V and 3 from J, leaving 10 bases between them. Germline CDR1 reads MDHEN; CDR2 reads SYDVKM. This CDR3 has 12 residues. The CDR3 bases are TGTGCCAGCAATTCGGGGAACTACGAGCAGTACTTC. This encodes CASNSGNYEQYF.

This clonotype was recorded many times. V usage is TRBV18 and J usage is TRBJ2-3; TRBD1 aligns across 10 bases. V lost 2 bases and J lost 6; bases outside the gene matches: 11. Germline-derived CDR1 and CDR2 are KGHSH and LQKENI. CDR3 size: 17 residues. CDR3 coding DNA: TGTGCCAGCTCACCATGGACAGGGGGTCCGTTGCTGGATACGCAGTATTTT. Encoded protein: CASSPWTGGPLLDTQYF.

This clonotype was counted between two and nine times. CDR3 nucleotides: TGCGCCAGCAGCCAAGGAGGAAGGGGGCCAGAGACCCAGTACTTC. The encoded protein is CASSQGGRGPETQYF. This rearrangement joins TRBV4-1 to TRBJ2-5; 7 nucleotides match TRBD1. CDR1 and CDR2 from the germline V gene are MGHRA and YSYEKL. The CDR3 spans 15 residues. The V gene end was trimmed by 1 base and the J gene end by 4 bases; junction bases not matched to a gene: 6.

This clonotype was detected only a few times. DNA of the CDR3: TGCAGTGCTAGAGATGTACACCCGAATCAGCCCCAGCATTTT. It encodes CSARDVHPNQPQHF. The V call is TRBV20-1, the J call TRBJ1-5; no definite D call. Germline V lookup: CDR1 DFQATT, CDR2 SNEGSKA (reference sequence). This CDR3 has 14 residues. V was cut by 0 bases and J by 4 bases, with 10 bases left in between.

This clonotype has a count of ten or more. The chain employs TRBV11-2 and TRBJ1-1; possible D gene TRBD1, 5 bases. With 1 base removed from V and 0 bases from J, the gap between germline ends came to 6 bases. CDR3 length equals 14 residues. Germline loops: CDR1 SGHAT, CDR2 FQNNGV. Here the CDR3 DNA reads TGTGCCAGCAGCTTAGGGGGGATGAACACTGAAGCTTTCTTT. As protein: CASSLGGMNTEAFF.

This clonotype has a count of ten or more. This sequence joins TRBV7-8 and TRBJ2-5; D not resolved. V gave up 3 bases and J gave up 5 bases, with 19 bases separating them. The CDR3 consists of 16 residues. Germline lookup yields CDR1 SGHVS and CDR2 FQNEAQ. The CDR3 DNA reads as TGTGCCAGCAGCTTTCTGGACCACACAGTGGGGGAGACCCAGTACTTC. Protein: CASSFLDHTVGETQYF.

This clonotype was seen only a few times. Here the CDR3 reads CSVEEVANYGYTF. The DNA of the CDR3 is TGCAGCGTTGAGGAGGTCGCTAACTATGGCTACACCTTC. The chain uses TRBV29-1 and TRBJ1-2; D uncertain. The CDR3 has 13 amino acids. Germline loops: CDR1 SQVTM, CDR2 ANQGSEA. V lost 3 bases and J 0 bases, leaving 8 bases between the germline ends. Drawing the rest from reference TRBV29-1 and TRBJ1-2, the complete variable domain is SAVISQKPSRDICQRGTSLTIQCQVDSQVTMMFWYRQQPGQSLTLIATANQGSEATYESGFVIDKFPISRPNLTFSTLTVSNMSPEDSSIYLCSVEEVANYGYTFGSGTRLTVV.

This clonotype has just a few counts. V usage is TRBV7-9 and J usage is TRBJ1-2; no reliable D call. CDR1 SEHNR and CDR2 FQNEAQ come from the germline V gene (reference sequence). V shed 4 bases and J shed 7 bases, with 19 bases lying between them. This CDR3 comprises 15 residues. The CDR3 spells CASSSGWNAGSGYTF. The CDR3 bases are TGTGCCAGCAGCTCCGGATGGAACGCGGGGAGTGGCTACACCTTC. The complete variable domain, with remaining parts taken from reference TRBV7-9 and TRBJ1-2, reads DTGVSQNPRHKITKRGQNVTFRCDPISEHNRLYWYRQTLGQGPEFLTYFQNEAQLEKSRLLSDRFSAERPKGSFSTLEIQRTEQGDSAMYLCASSSGWNAGSGYTFGSGTRLTVV.

The CDR3 region is CSARGREVQETQYF. The CDR3 DNA follows: TGCAGTGCTAGAGGTCGCGAAGTCCAAGAGACCCAGTACTTC. The chain is built from TRBV20-1 and TRBJ2-5, with D unresolved. The CDR3 length is 14 residues. The germline V gene has CDR1 DFQATT and CDR2 SNEGSKA (reference sequence). Trimming removed 1 base from V and 1 base from J, with 10 bases in between.

CDR3: CASSYDGYYEQYF. The CDR3 nucleotides read TGTGCCAGCAGTTACGACGGCTACTACGAGCAGTACTTC. V gene TRBV6-6 combines with J gene TRBJ2-7; no clear D gene. Germline-derived CDR1 and CDR2 are MNHNY and SVGAGI (reference sequence). The CDR3 loop spans 13 amino acids. Trimming stripped 2 bases from V and 3 bases from J, with 8 bases between.